This record covers a single T cell receptor beta chain. Using immunoSEQ multiplex PCR, the repertoire was profiled, and TCRdb retains in-frame clones only, with some absent. The sample holds tens of thousands of clones, around 88% seen once. CDR1 and CDR2 from the germline V gene are SGHDT and YYEEEE. The V and J ends lost 3 bases and 2 bases respectively, with 9 bases between them. This CDR3 has 13 amino acids. These data belong to a study of OX40 agonist ivuxolimab in advanced cancers. This specimen consisted of CD4+ or CD8+ T cells sorted from blood, obtained in a trial of the OX40 agonist ivuxolimab. The rearrangement uses TRBV5-6 and TRBJ2-7; a weak D match, TRBD2 (6 bases). The clonotype originates from an adult with an advanced solid tumor such as melanoma, head and neck, liver or kidney cancer. The CDR3 DNA reads TGTGCCAGCAGCTGGTCTAGCGCCTACGAGCAGTACTTC. It translates to CASSWSSAYEQYF.